The 28 T cell receptor beta chains in this list originate from one sample, sequenced in a study of blood T cells in healthy people across ages. A sample-barcoded 5' primer and a J-beta primer mix were used in a second PCR of about 6 to 11 cycles. TCRdb re-called the 5' RACE reads with MiXCR, one entry per CDR3 protein. The table lists about 640,000 distinct CDR3 sequences, roughly 53% of them singletons. Sample: blood. Receptors originate from a man aged 60 to 75 in good health.

CDR3: CASSRSLRQGGYTF. The CDR3 DNA reads as TGTGCCAGCAGTCGCTCTCTAAGACAGGGCGGCTACACCTTC. The chain is built from TRBV6-5 and TRBJ1-2, with 7 bases identical to TRBD1. The CDR3 is 14 amino acids. Per germline, CDR1 MNHEY and CDR2 SVGAGI. V lost 5 bases and J lost 8; bases outside the gene matches: 11.

V is TRBV15 and J is TRBJ2-5; tentative D call: TRBD1 (6 bases). The end of the DNA aligns better with TRBJ2-7, so the J call may be wrong. Germline CDR1 and CDR2: LNHNV and YYDKDF (reference sequence). This CDR3 region has 12 residues. CDR3 sequence reads: CATSIQGYEQYF. The CDR3 DNA sequence: TGTGCCACCAGCATCCAGGGGTACGAGCAGTACTTC.

This sequence joins TRBV5-1 and TRBJ2-1; no reliable D call. The V gene lost 6 bases and the J gene lost 0 bases, with 10 bases spanning the gap. Germline V lookup: CDR1 SGHRS, CDR2 YFSETQ. The CDR3 consists of 14 residues. CDR3 residues: CASKESVSYNEQFF. The CDR3 nucleotides read TGCGCCAGCAAAGAGTCGGTCTCCTACAATGAGCAGTTCTTC.

The chain carries TRBV10-1 and TRBJ2-3; D may correspond to TRBD1 or TRBD2 (5 bases each). Germline V gene lookup returns CDR1 WNHNN and CDR2 SYGVQD (reference sequence). The CDR3 is made up of 15 amino acids. The V end lost 6 bases, the J end lost 2 bases, and 15 bases lay between the germline ends. In nucleotides, the CDR3 is TGCGCCAGCAGCCCCGGGGCGGCCGACACAGATACGCAGTATTTT. Translated: CASSPGAADTDTQYF.

The V call is TRBV3-1, the J call TRBJ2-3, with D maybe TRBD1 (5 bases). CDR3 size: 14 residues. The V and J ends lost 7 bases and 4 bases respectively, with 15 bases between them. The germline CDR1 and CDR2 sequences are LGHDT and YNNKEL (reference sequence). This CDR3 reads CASTLGQGPDTQYF. CDR3 coding DNA: TGTGCCAGCACCCTAGGGCAGGGCCCAGATACGCAGTATTTT.

This clonotype was observed many times. The chain couples TRBV11-3 to TRBJ2-1; 8 bases agree with TRBD1. CDR1 and CDR2 (germline): SGHNT, YENEEA. The CDR3 contains 17 residues. The ends lost 5 bases at V and 0 bases at J; junction bases unmatched: 9. CDR3 in DNA: TGTGCCAGCAGCCCCTCGACAGGGGTACCCTCCTACAATGAGCAGTTCTTC. Translating it yields CASSPSTGVPSYNEQFF.

The CDR3: CASSPGATNGYTF. CDR3 DNA: TGTGCCAGTTCCCCAGGGGCCACCAATGGCTACACCTTC. The genes are TRBV19 and TRBJ1-2, with D maybe TRBD1 (6 bases). Germline lookup yields CDR1 LNHDA and CDR2 SQIVND (reference sequence). The V gene lost 8 bases and the J gene lost 6 bases, with 16 bases spanning the gap. The CDR3 runs to 13 residues. Based on the CDR3 plus reference TRBV19 and TRBJ1-2, the full variable domain is DGGITQSPKYLFRKEGQNVTLSCEQNLNHDAMYWYRQDPGQGLRLIYYSQIVNDFQKGDIAEGYSVSREKKESFPLTVTSAQKNPTAFYLCASSPGATNGYTFGSGTRLTVV.

CDR3 sequence: CASSPLGGMNSPLHF. The CDR3 region has the DNA TGTGCCAGCAGCCCTCTCGGGGGGATGAATTCACCCCTCCACTTT. The V gene is TRBV12-3 or TRBV12-4, the J gene TRBJ1-6; D may be TRBD1 (5 bases). The V gene lost 6 bases and the J gene lost 7 bases, with 16 bases spanning the gap. The CDR3 covers 15 residues.

The V call is TRBV20-1, the J call TRBJ2-7; 16 bases line up with TRBD2. CDR1 DFQATT and CDR2 SNEGSKA come from the germline V gene (reference sequence). The CDR3 contains 14 residues. J was trimmed by 12 bases and V by 0 bases; bases with no gene match: 5. The CDR3 DNA follows: TGCAGTGCTAGAGACACGGGACTAGCGGGGGGGATGTACTTC. Its translation: CSARDTGLAGGMYF.

This clonotype showed up just once. This chain uses TRBV2 with TRBJ2-7, with no clear D. V was clipped by 1 base and J by 1 base, with 5 bases between them. CDR1 SNHLY and CDR2 FYNNEI come from the germline V gene. This CDR3 has 13 amino acids. The CDR3, as DNA: TGTGCCAGCAGTGAAGGGATTTCCTACGAGCAGTACTTC. Its protein product is CASSEGISYEQYF.

This chain uses TRBV5-1 with TRBJ2-1; 11 bases are a match to TRBD2. This CDR3 is built from 17 residues. CDR1 and CDR2 (germline): SGHRS, YFSETQ. J was trimmed by 6 bases and V by 7 bases; bases with no gene match: 15. CDR3 residues: CASYDRQTSGGSNEQFF. The CDR3 coding sequence is TGCGCCAGCTATGACCGGCAAACTAGCGGGGGCTCCAATGAGCAGTTCTTC.

The rearrangement links TRBV6-2 or TRBV6-3 to TRBJ2-5; possible D gene TRBD1, 6 bases. The germline CDR1 and CDR2 sequences are MNHEY and SVGEGT. V lost 7 bases and J 5 bases, leaving 11 bases between the germline ends. The CDR3 sequence is 12 residues long. For the CDR3, the DNA is TGTGCCAGCAACAGGGCGGCGGAGACCCAGTACTTC. It specifies CASNRAAETQYF.

This clonotype came up a few times. The J gene is TRBJ2-5, the V gene TRBV4-1; 7 nucleotides match TRBD1. J gave up 2 bases and V 3 bases, and 3 bases lay outside the gene matches. CDR3 length: 14 residues. The germline gives CDR1 MGHRA, CDR2 YSYEKL. CDR3 nucleotide sequence: TGCGCCAGCAGCCACCGACAGGGTCAAGAGACCCAGTACTTC. Translated: CASSHRQGQETQYF.

The chain has TRBV4-1 and TRBJ1-2, with D perhaps matching TRBD1 (6 bases). CDR3 size: 13 residues. V shed 1 base and J shed 8 bases, with 11 bases lying between them. The germline V gene encodes CDR1 MGHRA and CDR2 YSYEKL. The CDR3 DNA reads TGCGCCAGCAGCCAAGGACAGGATCGGGGCTACACCTTC. It translates to CASSQGQDRGYTF.

The chain carries TRBV7-2 and TRBJ2-5; weak D call: TRBD1 (7 bases). This CDR3 is 15 amino acids long. From germline, CDR1 is SGHTA and CDR2 FQGNSA. With 2 bases removed from V and 4 bases from J, the gap between germline ends came to 14 bases. The CDR3 coding sequence is TGTGCCAGCAGCTTACGTGGAGGGGGCATAGAGACCCAGTACTTC. Amino acids: CASSLRGGGIETQYF.

The J gene is TRBJ1-2, the V gene TRBV6-2 or TRBV6-3; maybe TRBD1 (5 bases). This CDR3 is built from 15 residues. Germline V gene data show CDR1 as MNHEY and CDR2 as SVGEGT. The V end lost 2 bases, the J end lost 4 bases, and 14 bases lay between the germline ends. For the CDR3, the DNA is TGTGCCAGCAGTTACGACGGACAACTGGTCTATGGCTACACCTTC. It is translated as CASSYDGQLVYGYTF.

The table lists this clonotype with many counts. The chain carries TRBV7-2 and TRBJ2-7; D might be TRBD1 (6 bases). CDR3 length: 13 amino acids. Trimming took off 5 bases at V and 2 bases at J, with 10 bases between the two ends. Per germline, CDR1 SGHTA and CDR2 FQGNSA. CDR3 nucleotide sequence: TGTGCCAGCAGCCCAAGGACAGCCTACGAGCAGTACTTC. Translation: CASSPRTAYEQYF.

The CDR3: CASSPRDGELFF. The CDR3 DNA follows: TGTGCCAGCAGCCCCAGGGATGGGGAGCTGTTTTTT. The chain combines TRBV11-2 with TRBJ2-2; D perhaps matches TRBD1 (5 bases). The CDR3 has 12 amino acids. Looked up from germline, CDR1 is SGHAT and CDR2 is FQNNGV. V was pared by 5 bases and J by 8 bases, with 9 bases between.

This clonotype came up a few times. The rearrangement uses TRBV18 and TRBJ2-1; D is uncertain. This CDR3 is 16 amino acids long. CDR1 is KGHSH and CDR2 is LQKENI in the germline V gene. Trimming shortened V by 0 bases and J by 1 base, and 10 bases separated the two germline ends. CDR3 nucleotides: TGTGCCAGCTCACCACCGGGTCTTCTTTCCTACAATGAGCAGTTCTTC. It encodes CASSPPGLLSYNEQFF.

The chain combines TRBV20-1 with TRBJ2-3, with D possibly called TRBD1 or TRBD2 (5 bases each). Trimming pared 5 bases from V and 0 bases from J, leaving 18 bases between. CDR3 length equals 16 residues. The germline gives CDR1 DFQATT, CDR2 SNEGSKA (reference sequence). The DNA for the CDR3 is TGCAGTGCTCCTGCGTTGGGGCTAGCCAGCACAGATACGCAGTATTTT. Its translation is CSAPALGLASTDTQYF.

This clonotype was picked up a small number of times. The chain joins TRBV29-1 to TRBJ2-4; D is uncertain. From germline, CDR1 is SQVTM and CDR2 ANQGSEA. The CDR3 runs to 12 residues. V was trimmed by 6 bases and J by 8 bases, leaving 14 bases between them. The CDR3 reads CSVPGPADIQYF. DNA for the CDR3: TGCAGCGTCCCCGGACCGGCGGACATTCAGTACTTC.

The chain employs TRBV25-1 and TRBJ2-1, with D tentatively TRBD2 (5 bases). V shed 5 bases and J shed 0 bases, with 8 bases lying between them. The CDR3 contains 14 residues. The germline gives CDR1 MGHDK, CDR2 SYGVNS. CDR3 nucleotide sequence: TGTGCCAGCAGTTTCGAGGGCTCCTACAATGAGCAGTTCTTC. As protein: CASSFEGSYNEQFF. Complete variable domain (other parts from reference TRBV25-1 and TRBJ2-1): EADIYQTPRYLVIGTGKKITLECSQTMGHDKMYWYQQDPGMELHLIHYSYGVNSTEKGDLSSESTVSRIRTEHFPLTLESARPSHTSQYLCASSFEGSYNEQFFGPGTRLTVL.

CDR3 nucleotides: TGTGCCACCAGCAGAGTACGTACAGGGCGGGAAAAACTGTTTTTT. Protein: CATSRVRTGREKLFF. V usage is TRBV15 and J usage is TRBJ1-4, with a possible D match to TRBD1 (6 bases). There are 15 residues in the CDR3. From germline, CDR1 is LNHNV and CDR2 YYDKDF (reference sequence). Between the trimmed V and J ends, which lost 1 base and 8 bases, there was a span of 14 bases. Filled out from reference TRBV15 and TRBJ1-4, the complete variable domain reads DAMVIQNPRYQVTQFGKPVTLSCSQTLNHNVMYWYQQKSSQAPKLLFHYYDKDFNNEADTPDNFQSRRPNTSFCFLDIRSPGLGDTAMYLCATSRVRTGREKLFFGSGTQLSVL.

The chain carries TRBV24-1 and TRBJ1-2; D uncertain. Trimming took 4 bases from V and 4 from J, leaving 6 bases between them. The CDR3 spans 12 residues. Germline CDR1 reads KGHDR; CDR2 reads SFDVKD. The CDR3 region has the DNA TGTGCCACCAGTGACCCGTTCTATGGCTACACCTTC. Protein: CATSDPFYGYTF.

The V gene is TRBV10-3, the J gene TRBJ1-2; D ambiguous. Deletions cut 0 bases from V and 2 bases from J, with 7 bases between. Germline CDR1 is ENHRY and CDR2 is SYGVKD. The CDR3 spans 14 residues. DNA of the CDR3: TGTGCCATCAGTGAGTCGGCGGAAAACTATGGCTACACCTTC. This sequence encodes CAISESAENYGYTF.

This sequence joins TRBV20-1 and TRBJ2-5; D is perhaps TRBD1 (5 bases). This CDR3 has 13 amino acids. Trimming shortened V by 5 bases and J by 5 bases, and 15 bases separated the two germline ends. CDR1 is DFQATT and CDR2 is SNEGSKA in the germline V gene (reference sequence). DNA for the CDR3: TGCAGTGCTGGAGTTTCAGGGCAGGAGACCCAGTACTTC. As protein: CSAGVSGQETQYF.

J is TRBJ2-5 and V is TRBV6-1; D is undetermined. The CDR3 runs to 15 residues. V lost 9 bases and J lost 1, with 18 bases in between. Germline V gene data show CDR1 as MNHNS and CDR2 as SASEGT. In DNA form, the CDR3 reads TGTGCCAGTGAGTTCGAACAACACCTCCAAGAGACCCAGTACTTC. Its translation: CASEFEQHLQETQYF.

This clonotype was picked up a small number of times. The chain couples TRBV12-3 or TRBV12-4 to TRBJ1-5; 9 bases fit TRBD1. After removal of 2 bases from V and 1 base from J, the junction contained 3 bases not matched to a gene. The CDR3 is 16 residues long. The CDR3 DNA reads as TGTGCCAGCAGTTTATATGGGACAGGGAGCAATCAGCCCCAGCATTTT. Its translation: CASSLYGTGSNQPQHF.